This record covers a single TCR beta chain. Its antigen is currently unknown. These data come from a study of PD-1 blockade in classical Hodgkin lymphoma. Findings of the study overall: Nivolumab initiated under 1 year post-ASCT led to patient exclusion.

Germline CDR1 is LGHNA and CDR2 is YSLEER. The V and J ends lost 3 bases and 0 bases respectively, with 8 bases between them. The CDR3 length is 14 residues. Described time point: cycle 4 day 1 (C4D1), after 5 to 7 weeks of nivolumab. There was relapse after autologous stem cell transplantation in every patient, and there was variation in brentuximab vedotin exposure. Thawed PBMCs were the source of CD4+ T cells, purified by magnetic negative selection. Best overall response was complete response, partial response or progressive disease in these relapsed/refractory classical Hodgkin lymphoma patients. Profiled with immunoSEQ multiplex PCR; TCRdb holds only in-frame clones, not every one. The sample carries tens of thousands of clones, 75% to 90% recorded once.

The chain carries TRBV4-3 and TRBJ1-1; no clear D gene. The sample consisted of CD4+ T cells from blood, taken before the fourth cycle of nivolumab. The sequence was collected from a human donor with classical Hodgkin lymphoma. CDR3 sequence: CASSQSWMNTEAFF. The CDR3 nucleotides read TGCGCCAGCAGCCAGTCTTGGATGAACACTGAAGCTTTCTTT.